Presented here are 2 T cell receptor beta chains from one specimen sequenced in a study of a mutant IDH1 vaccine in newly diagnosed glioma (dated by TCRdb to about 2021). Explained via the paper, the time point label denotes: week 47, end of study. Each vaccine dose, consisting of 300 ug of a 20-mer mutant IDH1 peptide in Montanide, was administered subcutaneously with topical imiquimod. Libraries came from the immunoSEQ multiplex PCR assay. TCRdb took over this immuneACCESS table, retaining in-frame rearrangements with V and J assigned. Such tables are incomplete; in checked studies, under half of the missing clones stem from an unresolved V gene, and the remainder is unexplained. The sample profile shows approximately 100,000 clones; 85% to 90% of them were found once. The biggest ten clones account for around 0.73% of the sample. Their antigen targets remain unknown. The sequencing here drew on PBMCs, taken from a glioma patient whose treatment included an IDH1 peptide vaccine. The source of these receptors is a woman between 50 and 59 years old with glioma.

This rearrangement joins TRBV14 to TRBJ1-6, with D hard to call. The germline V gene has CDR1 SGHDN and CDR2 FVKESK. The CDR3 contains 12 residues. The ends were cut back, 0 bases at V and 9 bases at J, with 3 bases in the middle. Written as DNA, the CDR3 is TGTGCCAGCAGCCAAGAATCTTCACCCCTCCACTTT. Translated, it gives CASSQESSPLHF.

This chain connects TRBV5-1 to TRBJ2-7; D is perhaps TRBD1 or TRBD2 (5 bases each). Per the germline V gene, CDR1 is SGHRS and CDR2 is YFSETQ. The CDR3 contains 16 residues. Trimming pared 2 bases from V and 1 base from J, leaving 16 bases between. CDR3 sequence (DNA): TGCGCCAGCAGCTTTAACGCCGGGACGGATTCCTACGAGCAGTACTTC. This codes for CASSFNAGTDSYEQYF.